Below are 31 T cell receptor beta chains sequenced from a single sample in a study of shared clonotypes between healthy human individuals. The data were produced by immunoSEQ multiplex PCR, yet TCRdb's version contains in-frame clones alone and is incomplete. The data hold some 900,000 clones, with roughly 72% observed a single time. The sequencing sample was made of memory CD4+ T cells sorted from blood. Subset meaning: CD45RA-negative fraction. The receptors were gathered from a man between 18 and 29 years old in good health.

This clone was counted only a few times. V gene TRBV27 combines with J gene TRBJ2-2; D ambiguous. The germline gives CDR1 MNHEY, CDR2 SMNVEV (reference sequence). V was cut by 6 bases and J by 1 base, with 12 bases left in between. The CDR3 loop spans 15 amino acids. The CDR3 DNA reads as TGTGCCAGCAGGGAACTGACCAAGAACACCGGGGAGCTGTTTTTT. Its protein is CASRELTKNTGELFF.

The chain couples TRBV11-2 to TRBJ2-1; D gene unclear. Germline V gene lookup returns CDR1 SGHAT and CDR2 FQNNGV. The CDR3 is 13 residues long. V lost 2 bases and J lost 8, with 10 bases in between. The CDR3 here is CASSLRSLDEQFF. The CDR3 DNA reads as TGTGCCAGCAGCTTACGATCTTTGGATGAGCAGTTCTTC.

Only a few counts were recorded for this clone. The chain employs TRBV6-1 and TRBJ1-1; D is perhaps TRBD1 (6 bases). The CDR3 is 13 residues long. The V end was cut by 3 bases, the J end by 7 bases, with 12 bases between. The germline gives CDR1 MNHNS, CDR2 SASEGT. For the CDR3, the DNA is TGTGCCAGCAGTGAGGAGGGGGGAGGTGAAGCTTTCTTT. Translating gives CASSEEGGGEAFF.

The chain carries TRBV27 and TRBJ2-5; 12 bases match TRBD2. CDR3 length: 15 residues. Germline V gives CDR1 MNHEY, CDR2 SMNVEV (reference sequence). The ends lost 5 bases at V and 2 bases at J; junction bases unmatched: 3. CDR3 coding DNA: TGTGCCAGCAGTAAACTAGCGGGGGGACAAGAGACCCAGTACTTC. This gives the protein CASSKLAGGQETQYF.

This clone showed up just once. The chain combines TRBV30 with TRBJ1-4; D may be TRBD1 (5 bases). Trimming cost V 3 bases and J 5 bases, with 13 bases left between them. In germline, CDR1 is GTSNPN, CDR2 SVGIG (reference sequence). This CDR3 comprises 14 residues. CDR3 sequence: CAWRKDKLNEKLFF. The CDR3 DNA sequence: TGTGCCTGGAGGAAGGACAAGCTCAATGAAAAACTGTTTTTT.

This clone was seen repeatedly, ten times or more. V is TRBV5-4 and J is TRBJ1-1, with D tentatively TRBD1 (5 bases). Germline V gene lookup returns CDR1 SGHNT and CDR2 YYREEE (reference sequence). The CDR3 has 16 amino acids. V was pared by 3 bases and J by 4 bases, with 19 bases between. The CDR3 DNA is TGTGCCAGCAGCTGGTCGCAGGGTCCGGCCCCCACTGAAGCTTTCTTT. Its protein is CASSWSQGPAPTEAFF.

V gene TRBV5-5 combines with J gene TRBJ1-5, with D tentatively TRBD1 (6 bases). CDR1 and CDR2 from the germline V gene are SGHKS and YYEKEE (reference sequence). This CDR3 contains 14 residues. Trimming took 1 base from V and 7 from J, leaving 12 bases between them. The CDR3 is CASSLMGAWQPQHF. In nucleotides, the CDR3 is TGTGCCAGCAGCTTGATGGGGGCTTGGCAGCCCCAGCATTTT.

This clone was observed at least ten times. CDR3 in amino acids: CASRGTEAFF. The CDR3, as DNA: TGCGCCAGCAGGGGGACTGAAGCTTTCTTT. The chain employs TRBV5-1 and TRBJ1-1, with D uncertain. The V and J ends lost 5 bases and 5 bases respectively, with 4 bases between them. Germline values: CDR1 SGHRS, CDR2 YFSETQ. This CDR3 has 10 residues.

This clone was detected a few times. The chain employs TRBV2 and TRBJ2-7; D gene uncertain. Trimming removed 6 bases from V and 3 bases from J, with 6 bases in between. The CDR3 is made up of 11 amino acids. Germline loops: CDR1 SNHLY, CDR2 FYNNEI. CDR3 DNA sequence: TGTGCCAGCAGGGCTAACTACGAGCAGTACTTC. It codes for CASRANYEQYF.

V gene TRBV6-1 combines with J gene TRBJ1-5; TRBD1 might be the D (6 bases). CDR1 is MNHNS, CDR2 SASEGT, per germline. There are 14 residues in the CDR3. V lost 6 bases and J 4 bases, leaving 13 bases between the germline ends. The CDR3 DNA reads TGTGCCAGCAGGCCACAGGGACGTAATCAGCCCCAGCATTTT. As protein: CASRPQGRNQPQHF.

V gene TRBV9 combines with J gene TRBJ1-1; TRBD1 aligns across 8 bases. CDR1 and CDR2 (germline): SGDLS, YYNGEE. The CDR3 length is 15 residues. The trim removed 7 bases at V and 1 base at J, leaving 9 bases unmatched. In nucleotides, the CDR3 is TGTGCCAGCGACAGGGGAGGTGGGTGGAACACTGAAGCTTTCTTT. This gives the protein CASDRGGGWNTEAFF.

The V gene is TRBV5-8, the J gene TRBJ1-4; tentatively, D is TRBD1 (6 bases). Germline V CDR1 and CDR2: SGHTS, YDEGEE. The CDR3 is made up of 15 amino acids. The ends were cut back, 5 bases at V and 5 bases at J, with 16 bases in the middle. The CDR3 DNA is TGTGCCAGCAGTCCCTTACAGGGCGAAAATGAAAAACTGTTTTTT. Its translation: CASSPLQGENEKLFF.

The gene calls are TRBV13 and TRBJ2-7, with 8 bases that match TRBD2. The V and J ends lost 5 bases and 9 bases, in that order; junction bases with no gene match: 18. The germline V gene encodes CDR1 PRHDT and CDR2 FYEKMQ (reference sequence). CDR3 length equals 16 residues. For the CDR3, the DNA is TGTGCCAGCAGCGAACGCCGAGCGGGAGTAATGGCTGGGCAGTACTTC. It encodes CASSERRAGVMAGQYF.

The chain uses TRBV18 and TRBJ2-5; maybe TRBD1 (6 bases). Trimming pared 3 bases from V and 1 base from J, leaving 15 bases between. This CDR3 has 16 residues. CDR1 KGHSH and CDR2 LQKENI come from the germline V gene. The CDR3 loop reads CASSPPRDTIQETQYF. CDR3 sequence (DNA): TGTGCCAGCTCACCCCCCCGGGACACGATCCAAGAGACCCAGTACTTC.

The V call is TRBV11-2, the J call TRBJ2-7; TRBD2 agrees at 12 bases. Germline V lookup: CDR1 SGHAT, CDR2 FQNNGV. After removal of 4 bases from V and 4 bases from J, the junction contained 11 bases not matched to a gene. This CDR3 spans 17 amino acids. The CDR3 DNA is TGTGCCAGCAGCTCGTCCCTAGCGGGGGGGAAAGCATACGAGCAGTACTTC. It translates to CASSSSLAGGKAYEQYF.

V usage is TRBV2 and J usage is TRBJ1-5; TRBD1 aligns across 9 bases. This CDR3 is 16 amino acids long. Per the germline V gene, CDR1 is SNHLY and CDR2 is FYNNEI. Germline trimming cut 3 bases from V and 6 bases from J; bases unmatched to any gene: 9. The CDR3, as DNA: TGTGCCAGCAGTGAGGAAGGGACAGGGTGGGTTCAGCCCCAGCATTTT. Translation: CASSEEGTGWVQPQHF.

V and J are TRBV7-2 and TRBJ1-4; D is undetermined. CDR3 size: 14 residues. The germline CDR1 and CDR2 sequences are SGHTA and FQGNSA. The ends were cut back, 4 bases at V and 7 bases at J, with 13 bases in the middle. The CDR3 DNA reads TGTGCCAGCAGCTCTCATATGCTGGGTGAAAAACTGTTTTTT. The encoded protein is CASSSHMLGEKLFF.

This clone appeared a single time. The CDR3 DNA follows: TGTGCCAGCAGAGAAAGGCTAGCGGGGAGCACAGATACGCAGTATTTT. The encoded protein is CASRERLAGSTDTQYF. The J gene is TRBJ2-3, the V gene TRBV2; 9 bases align to TRBD2. Germline CDR1 is SNHLY and CDR2 is FYNNEI. The CDR3 spans 16 residues. V lost 6 bases and J lost 0; bases outside the gene matches: 7.

The CDR3 region has the DNA TGTGCCAGCAGCTTTAGCGGGAGAGTAGGCACAGATACGCAGTATTTT. Protein product: CASSFSGRVGTDTQYF. V gene TRBV11-2 combines with J gene TRBJ2-3; 9 nucleotides line up with TRBD2. This CDR3 spans 16 amino acids. CDR1 SGHAT and CDR2 FQNNGV come from the germline V gene. The ends lost 3 bases at V and 1 base at J; junction bases unmatched: 5. Full variable domain (rest looked up from reference TRBV11-2 and TRBJ2-3): EAGVAQSPRYKIIEKRQSVAFWCNPISGHATLYWYQQILGQGPKLLIQFQNNGVVDDSQLPKDRFSAERLKGVDSTLKIQPAKLEDSAVYLCASSFSGRVGTDTQYFGPGTRLTVL.

The gene calls are TRBV6-1 and TRBJ2-1; D not certain. CDR3 length: 15 residues. Germline loops: CDR1 MNHNS, CDR2 SASEGT. V was trimmed by 2 bases and J by 2 bases, leaving 10 bases between them. CDR3 in amino acids: CASSEPVGAYNEQFF. DNA for the CDR3: TGTGCCAGCAGTGAACCGGTCGGCGCCTACAATGAGCAGTTCTTC.

The rearrangement uses TRBV19 and TRBJ1-5, with 8 bases aligning to TRBD1. The germline gives CDR1 LNHDA, CDR2 SQIVND (reference sequence). Germline trimming cut 7 bases from V and 5 bases from J; bases unmatched to any gene: 7. The CDR3 runs 14 residues. The CDR3 reads CASTLGQGDQPQHF. The CDR3 coding sequence is TGTGCCAGTACCCTAGGACAGGGAGATCAGCCCCAGCATTTT.

This chain connects TRBV9 to TRBJ1-2; D ambiguous. Germline V CDR1 and CDR2: SGDLS, YYNGEE. Trimming took 0 bases from V and 0 from J, leaving 9 bases between them. This CDR3 region has 15 residues. CDR3 loop: CASSVVAVANYGYTF. CDR3 DNA: TGTGCCAGCAGCGTAGTAGCTGTGGCTAACTATGGCTACACCTTC.

The CDR3 DNA reads as TGTGCCAGCAGCCCCGTGATGGGGCTACGGTCGGGGCAGTATTTT. Its translation is CASSPVMGLRSGQYF. The rearrangement uses TRBV7-8 and TRBJ2-3, with D possibly TRBD1 on 5 matching bases. CDR1 and CDR2 from the germline V gene are SGHVS and FQNEAQ. The CDR3 is 15 amino acids. V was cut by 5 bases and J by 11 bases, with 23 bases left in between.

The CDR3 region has the DNA TGTGCCAGCATACAGGAATATGACTATGGCTACACCTTC. Translation gives CASIQEYDYGYTF. The V gene is TRBV30, the J gene TRBJ1-2, with D possibly being TRBD1 (5 bases). Germline CDR1 reads GTSNPN; CDR2 reads SVGIG (reference sequence). This CDR3 spans 13 amino acids. V was pared by 8 bases and J by 3 bases, with 16 bases between.

The V and J genes are TRBV19 and TRBJ2-3; D is uncertain. Germline loops: CDR1 LNHDA, CDR2 SQIVND (reference sequence). V was shortened by 3 bases and J by 0 bases, with 4 bases between the two germline ends. This CDR3 is built from 13 residues. The chain's CDR3 is CASSIGSTDTQYF. CDR3 in DNA: TGTGCCAGTAGTATCGGGAGCACAGATACGCAGTATTTT.

On this clone: The junction and the germline gene differ at one end; a read error may be behind it. The chain recombines TRBV19 with TRBJ1-4; 8 bases line up with TRBD1. There are 16 residues in the CDR3. Germline V gene sequence: CDR1 LNHDA, CDR2 SQIVND (reference sequence). CDR3 sequence: CASSTGGTATNEKLFF. For the CDR3, the DNA is TGTGCCAGCAGTACAGGGGGTACTGCAACTAATGAAAAACTGTTTTTT.

The gene calls are TRBV7-2 and TRBJ2-1; TRBD2 matches 10 bases. V lost 5 bases to trimming and J lost 5 bases; unmatched junction nucleotides: 6. The germline V gene has CDR1 SGHTA and CDR2 FQGNSA. CDR3 length: 15 amino acids. The chain's CDR3 is CASSQLAGVHNEQFF. DNA for the CDR3: TGTGCCAGCAGCCAGCTAGCGGGAGTCCACAATGAGCAGTTCTTC.

A remark on this clone: The sample contains more than one DNA sequence encoding this CDR3. This chain links TRBV28 with TRBJ1-4; TRBD1 matches 11 bases. The CDR3 has 14 amino acids. The junction had 3 bases not matched to a gene; V was cut back by 5 bases and J by 7 bases. Germline-derived CDR1 and CDR2 are MDHEN and SYDVKM. The CDR3 nucleotides read TGTGCCAGCAGTCTCGGGACAGGGGGTGAAAAACTGTTTTTT. Its protein product is CASSLGTGGEKLFF.

This clone was detected once. The chain uses TRBV28 and TRBJ2-3, with a tentative D call TRBD1 (6 bases). CDR3 size: 14 residues. Germline CDR1 is MDHEN and CDR2 is SYDVKM. Trimming cost V 4 bases and J 2 bases, with 10 bases left between them. This CDR3 reads CASSYRAFTDTQYF. CDR3 nucleotide sequence: TGTGCCAGCAGTTACAGGGCTTTCACAGATACGCAGTATTTT.

With regard to this clone: The identical CDR3 is also encoded by other nucleotide sequences in the sample. The chain employs TRBV5-1 and TRBJ2-5; 8 bases are shared with TRBD2. J lost 3 bases, V lost 0 bases, and 7 bases had no gene match. The length of the CDR3 is 16 residues. Germline lookup yields CDR1 SGHRS and CDR2 YFSETQ. Here the CDR3 reads CASSLAASGSKETQYF. The CDR3 coding sequence is TGCGCCAGCAGCTTGGCGGCTAGCGGGTCAAAAGAGACCCAGTACTTC.

The rearrangement joins TRBV5-1 to TRBJ1-1; unclear D gene. Deletions cut 4 bases from V and 1 base from J, with 11 bases between. The germline gives CDR1 SGHRS, CDR2 YFSETQ. The CDR3 is made up of 14 amino acids. This chain's CDR3 is CASSPRLGNTEAFF. The CDR3 region has the DNA TGCGCCAGCAGCCCTCGTCTGGGGAACACTGAAGCTTTCTTT.